This T cell receptor beta chain was documented in a study of glioma-infiltrating T cells (TCRdb year 2016). At the level of the whole study: Glioma tissue, non-neoplastic brain tissue and matched peripheral blood mononuclear cells were used as sources from which TCR alpha- and beta-chain repertoires were sequenced. To measure divergence between tissue and blood T-cell populations, each tissue-infiltrating repertoire was compared with the peripheral blood repertoire of the same patient. The paired cohort was made up of three low-grade glioma patients, several primary glioblastoma patients and three non-glioma patients who contributed non-neoplastic brain tissue. The research as a whole found: Tissue and blood shared very few CDR3 sequences, a result attributed to high CDR3 diversity and limited sampling. Group comparisons were based on small numbers of patients: three non-neoplastic, three low-grade glioma and 7 to 9 glioblastoma patients. In non-neoplastic patients, VJ-independent divergence between tissue and blood fell below expectation, whereas in all gliomas, and especially in low-grade gliomas, the divergence rose above expectation.

Remarks on this clonotype: This receptor's antigen is unknown. No per-base quality is available; no much larger clone lies one base away.

The iRepertoire nested amplicon-rescue multiplex PCR (arm-PCR) platform was used to amplify TCR alpha and beta CDR3 regions from RNA. For one-step reverse transcription and amplification, roughly 95-450 ng of tissue mRNA or PBMC total RNA was used as input. After bead purification, a secondary multiplex PCR added Illumina adapters, and libraries were gel-purified between 200 and 400 bp. Libraries carried internal 6-nucleotide barcodes used for demultiplexing. Sequencing of libraries was performed on an Illumina MiSeq with 2x220 or 2x250 nucleotide paired-end reads. From the authors' description of their analysis: FLASH 1.2.11 was used to merge paired reads, and BWA-MEM then aligned the reads to the GRCh37 human genome before TRA and TRB reads were extracted. V and J assignment used an IMGT-derived reference of cassette sequences and CDR3 motifs that included pseudogenes. Reads were translated in three frames, and productive CDR3s were defined as those with a C...FGXG motif and no stop codons. Unique combinations of V-J cassette pair and CDR3 amino acid sequence were defined as clonotypes. Filtering of reads was based on Hamming distance, with the threshold set by the sequence error rate of each sample in mapped regions. TCRdb's own reprocessing of the public reads used fastp at Q25 and MiXCR and kept productive beta chains. All rows with the same CDR3 protein become a single entry with the most common DNA and genes. TCRdb, not the authors, supplied the V and J calls. The sample table holds 100,000 to 150,000 distinct CDR3 sequences, of which around 23% were seen once. Jointly, the top ten make up over 25% of the sample.

The source of this sequence is a human donor with low-grade glioma or glioblastoma, undergoing nonglioma brain surgery, or in good health (not recorded which). Sequenced material: glioma tissue, nonneoplastic brain tissue, or PBMCs (not recorded which).

The CDR3 amino acid sequence is: CASSFRRGGTGELFF. The DNA sequence is TGTGCCAGCAGTTTTAGGCGGGGGGGCACCGGGGAGCTGTTTTTT. Recombination connected TRBV12-3 or TRBV12-4 to TRBJ2-2, and 9 junction bases match TRBD2. Its CDR3 holds 15 amino acids, cysteine through phenylalanine. Solely the CDR3 DNA is kept, with 45 bases framed from the first base. Unmatched junction bases come to 3, with V trimmed by 3 bases and J by 4 bases.